The clone carrying this TCR beta chain was recorded once. Here immunoSEQ multiplex PCR was the method, and the copy in TCRdb shows in-frame clones only, minus some. The table lists some 2 million clones, 85% to 95% of them singletons, with 1.1% in the top ten. The V gene's germline CDR1 is SGHTS and CDR2 YDEGEE. This CDR3 has 12 amino acids. V shed 1 base and J shed 6 bases, with 7 bases lying between them. The data were obtained in a study of shared clonotypes between healthy human individuals. Selected positively for CCR7 and CD45RO-negative, naive CD8 cells excluded terminally differentiated effector memory CD45RA+ cells.

The V call is TRBV5-8, the J call TRBJ1-1, with D tentatively TRBD1 (5 bases). Sequenced material: naive CD8+ T cells sorted from blood. The TCR sequence derives from a man between 18 and 35 years old in good health. The DNA of the CDR3 is TGTGCCAGCAGCTTGACGGGGGCTGAAGCTTTCTTT. It translates to CASSLTGAEAFF.